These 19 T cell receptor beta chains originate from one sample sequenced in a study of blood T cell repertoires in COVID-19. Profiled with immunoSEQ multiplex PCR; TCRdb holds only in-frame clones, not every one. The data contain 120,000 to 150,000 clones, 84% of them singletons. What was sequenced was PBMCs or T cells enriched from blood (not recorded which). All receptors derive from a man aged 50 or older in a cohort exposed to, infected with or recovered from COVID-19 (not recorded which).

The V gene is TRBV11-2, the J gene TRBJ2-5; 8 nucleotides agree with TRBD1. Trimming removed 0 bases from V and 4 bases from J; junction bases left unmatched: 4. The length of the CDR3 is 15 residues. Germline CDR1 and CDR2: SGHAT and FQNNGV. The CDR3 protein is CASSLDRQGAETQYF. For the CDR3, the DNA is TGTGCCAGCAGCTTAGACCGGCAGGGGGCAGAGACCCAGTACTTC. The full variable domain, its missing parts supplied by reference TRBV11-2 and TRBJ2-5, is EAGVAQSPRYKIIEKRQSVAFWCNPISGHATLYWYQQILGQGPKLLIQFQNNGVVDDSQLPKDRFSAERLKGVDSTLKIQPAKLEDSAVYLCASSLDRQGAETQYFGPGTRLLVL.

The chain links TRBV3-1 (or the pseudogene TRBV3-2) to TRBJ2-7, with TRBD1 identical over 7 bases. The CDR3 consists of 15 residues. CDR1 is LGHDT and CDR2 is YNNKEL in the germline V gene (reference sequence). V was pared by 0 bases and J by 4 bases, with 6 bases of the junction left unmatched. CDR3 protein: CASSQEGLQGYEQYF. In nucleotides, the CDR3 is TGTGCCAGCAGCCAAGAGGGTTTACAGGGGTACGAGCAGTACTTC.

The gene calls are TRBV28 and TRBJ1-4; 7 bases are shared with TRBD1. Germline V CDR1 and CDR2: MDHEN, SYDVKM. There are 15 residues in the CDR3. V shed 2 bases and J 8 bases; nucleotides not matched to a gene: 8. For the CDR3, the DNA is TGTGCCAGCAGTTTACGACAGGGTCCCCAGGAAAAACTGTTTTTT. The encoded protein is CASSLRQGPQEKLFF.

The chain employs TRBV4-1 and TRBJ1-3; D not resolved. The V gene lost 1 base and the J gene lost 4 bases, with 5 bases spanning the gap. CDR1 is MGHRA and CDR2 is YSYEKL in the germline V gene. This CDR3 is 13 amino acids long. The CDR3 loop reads CASSQVAGNTIYF. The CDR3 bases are TGCGCCAGCAGCCAAGTCGCGGGAAACACCATATATTTT.

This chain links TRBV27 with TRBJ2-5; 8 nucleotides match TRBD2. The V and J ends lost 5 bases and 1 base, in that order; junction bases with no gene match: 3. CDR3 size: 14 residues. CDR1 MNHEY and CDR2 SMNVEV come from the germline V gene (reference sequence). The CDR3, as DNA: TGTGCCAGCAGTCCACTAGCGGCCCAAGAGACCCAGTACTTC. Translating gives CASSPLAAQETQYF.

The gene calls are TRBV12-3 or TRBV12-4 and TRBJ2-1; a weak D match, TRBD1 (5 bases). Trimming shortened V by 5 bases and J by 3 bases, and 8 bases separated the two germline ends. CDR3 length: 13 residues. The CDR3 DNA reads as TGTGCCAGCAGTCTTGACAGCTACAATGAGCAGTTCTTC. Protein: CASSLDSYNEQFF.

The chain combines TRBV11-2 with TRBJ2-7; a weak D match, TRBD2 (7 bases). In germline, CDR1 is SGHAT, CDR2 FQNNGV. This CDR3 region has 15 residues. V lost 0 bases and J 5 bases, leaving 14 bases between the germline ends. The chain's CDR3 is CASSLDGGGRHEQYF. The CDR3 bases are TGTGCCAGCAGCTTAGATGGGGGGGGCCGCCACGAGCAGTACTTC.

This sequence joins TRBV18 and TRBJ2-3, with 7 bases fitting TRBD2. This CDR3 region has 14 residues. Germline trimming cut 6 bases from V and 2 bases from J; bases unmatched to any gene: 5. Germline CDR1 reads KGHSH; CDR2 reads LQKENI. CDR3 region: CASSLGGITDTQYF. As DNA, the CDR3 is TGTGCCAGCTCCCTGGGGGGGATCACAGATACGCAGTATTTT.

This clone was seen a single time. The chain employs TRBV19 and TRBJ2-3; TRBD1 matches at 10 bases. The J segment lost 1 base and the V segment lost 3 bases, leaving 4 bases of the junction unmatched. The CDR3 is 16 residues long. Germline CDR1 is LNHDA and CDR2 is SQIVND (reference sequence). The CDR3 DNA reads TGTGCCAGTAGTATCCTCGGGACAGGGGGCACAGATACGCAGTATTTT. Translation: CASSILGTGGTDTQYF.

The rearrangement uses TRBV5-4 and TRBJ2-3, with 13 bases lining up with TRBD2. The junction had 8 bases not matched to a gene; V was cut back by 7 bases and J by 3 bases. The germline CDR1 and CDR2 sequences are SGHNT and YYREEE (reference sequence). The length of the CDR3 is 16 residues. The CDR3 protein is CASYLKLAGGTDTQYF. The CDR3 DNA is TGTGCCAGCTACTTGAAACTAGCGGGGGGGACAGATACGCAGTATTTT.

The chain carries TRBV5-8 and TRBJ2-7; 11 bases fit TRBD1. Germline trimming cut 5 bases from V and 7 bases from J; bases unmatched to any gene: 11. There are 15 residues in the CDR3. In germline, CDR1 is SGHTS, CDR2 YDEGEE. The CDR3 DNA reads TGTGCCAGCAGTAGCCGGGACAGGGGGTCGGGTGAGCAGTACTTC. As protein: CASSSRDRGSGEQYF.

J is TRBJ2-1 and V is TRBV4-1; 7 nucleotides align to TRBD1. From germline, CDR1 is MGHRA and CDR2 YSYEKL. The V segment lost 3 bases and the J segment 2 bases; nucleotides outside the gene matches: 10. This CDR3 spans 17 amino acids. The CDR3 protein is CASSQEQGSSTYNEQFF. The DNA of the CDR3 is TGCGCCAGCAGCCAGGAACAGGGGAGCAGTACCTACAATGAGCAGTTCTTC.

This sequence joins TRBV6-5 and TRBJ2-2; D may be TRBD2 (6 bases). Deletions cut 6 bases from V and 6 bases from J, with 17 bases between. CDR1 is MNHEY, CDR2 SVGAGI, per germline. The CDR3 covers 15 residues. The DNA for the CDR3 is TGTGCCAGCAGACATAGGAGGGCTAGCGCCGGGGAGCTGTTTTTT. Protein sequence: CASRHRRASAGELFF.

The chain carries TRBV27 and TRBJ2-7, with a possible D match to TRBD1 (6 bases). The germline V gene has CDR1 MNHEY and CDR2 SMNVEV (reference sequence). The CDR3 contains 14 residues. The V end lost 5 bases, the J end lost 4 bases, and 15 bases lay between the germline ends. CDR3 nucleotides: TGTGCCAGCAGTGTACAGGGAGTGGGATACGAGCAGTACTTC. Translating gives CASSVQGVGYEQYF.

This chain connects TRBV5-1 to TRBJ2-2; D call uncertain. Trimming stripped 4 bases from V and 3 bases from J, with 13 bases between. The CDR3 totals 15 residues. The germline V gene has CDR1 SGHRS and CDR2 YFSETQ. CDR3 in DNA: TGCGCCAGCAGCCCCTTTCAGGCAGACACCGGGGAGCTGTTTTTT. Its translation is CASSPFQADTGELFF.

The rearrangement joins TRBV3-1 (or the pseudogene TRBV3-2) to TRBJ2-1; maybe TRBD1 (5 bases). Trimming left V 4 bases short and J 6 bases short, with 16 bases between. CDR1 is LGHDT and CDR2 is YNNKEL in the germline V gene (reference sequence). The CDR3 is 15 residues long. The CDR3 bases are TGTGCCAGCAGCCGAAAGGTTAGGGGTTCCAATGAGCAGTTCTTC. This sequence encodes CASSRKVRGSNEQFF.

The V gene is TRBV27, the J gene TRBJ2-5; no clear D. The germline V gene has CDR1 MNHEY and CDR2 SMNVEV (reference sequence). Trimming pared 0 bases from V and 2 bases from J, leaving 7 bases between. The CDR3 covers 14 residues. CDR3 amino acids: CASSLSAIQETQYF. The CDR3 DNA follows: TGTGCCAGCAGTTTATCGGCAATTCAAGAGACCCAGTACTTC.

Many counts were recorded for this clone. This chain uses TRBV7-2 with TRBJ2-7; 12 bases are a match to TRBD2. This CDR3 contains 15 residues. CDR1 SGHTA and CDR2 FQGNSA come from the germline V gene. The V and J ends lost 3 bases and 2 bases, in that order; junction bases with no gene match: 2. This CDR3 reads CASSLTSGGTYEQYF. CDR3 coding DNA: TGTGCCAGCAGCTTGACTAGCGGGGGTACCTACGAGCAGTACTTC. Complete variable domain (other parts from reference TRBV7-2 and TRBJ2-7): GAGVSQSPSNKVTEKGKDVELRCDPISGHTALYWYRQSLGQGLEFLIYFQGNSAPDKSGLPSDRFSAERTGGSVSTLTIQRTQQEDSAVYLCASSLTSGGTYEQYFGPGTRLTVT.

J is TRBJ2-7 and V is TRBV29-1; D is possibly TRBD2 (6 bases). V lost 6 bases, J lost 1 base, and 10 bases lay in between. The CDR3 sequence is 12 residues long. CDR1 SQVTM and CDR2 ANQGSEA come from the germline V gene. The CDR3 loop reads CSVVSGSYEQYF. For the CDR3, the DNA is TGCAGCGTGGTCAGCGGGTCCTACGAGCAGTACTTC.